A single sample is the source of the 12 T cell receptor beta chains below, sequenced in a study of shared clonotypes between healthy human individuals. The data were produced by immunoSEQ multiplex PCR, yet TCRdb's version contains in-frame clones alone and is incomplete. The sample contains about 2.3 million clones, 85% to 95% of which appear only once. Sequenced sample: naive CD4+ T cells from PBMCs. Described subset: CD45RA+ positively selected. All receptors come from a man between 18 and 35 years old in good health. Some clones in this sample may be carry-over from other donors' samples.

Worth noting for this clone: This CDR3 is also generated by other DNA sequences in the sample. The chain employs TRBV18 and TRBJ1-2; 12 positions agree with TRBD1. The CDR3 loop spans 15 amino acids. V was pared by 2 bases and J by 5 bases, with 3 bases of the junction left unmatched. CDR1 and CDR2 from the germline V gene are KGHSH and LQKENI. The CDR3 DNA reads TGTGCCAGCTCACCAGGGACAGGGGGCGCGTATGGCTACACCTTC. This sequence encodes CASSPGTGGAYGYTF.

The chain carries TRBV25-1 and TRBJ2-3; no firm D call. The ends were cut back, 1 base at V and 1 base at J, with 3 bases in the middle. Per the germline V gene, CDR1 is MGHDK and CDR2 is SYGVNS. This CDR3 has 13 residues. CDR3 region: CASSESGTDTQYF. The CDR3 DNA reads TGTGCCAGCAGTGAATCTGGCACAGATACGCAGTATTTT.

The CDR3 sequence: CASSSFEGASGRGEQYF. The CDR3 coding sequence is TGTGCCAGCAGTTCCTTCGAGGGGGCTAGCGGGAGAGGCGAGCAGTACTTC. The chain combines TRBV28 with TRBJ2-7; 10 bases are a match to TRBD2. Losses at the gene ends were 4 bases for V and 6 bases for J; bases not matched to a gene: 15. CDR1 and CDR2 (germline): MDHEN, SYDVKM. The CDR3 is 17 residues long. Drawing the rest from reference TRBV28 and TRBJ2-7, the complete variable domain is DVKVTQSSRYLVKRTGEKVFLECVQDMDHENMFWYRQDPGLGLRLIYFSYDVKMKEKGDIPEGYSVSREKKERFSLILESASTNQTSMYLCASSSFEGASGRGEQYFGPGTRLTVT.

V and J are TRBV28 and TRBJ2-2; a weak D match, TRBD2 (5 bases). In germline, CDR1 is MDHEN, CDR2 SYDVKM. The germline V and J ends were trimmed by 7 bases and 0 bases, with 12 bases remaining between them. This CDR3 is built from 15 residues. The CDR3 sequence: CASIERIANTGELFF. The CDR3 region has the DNA TGTGCCAGCATAGAGCGGATCGCGAACACCGGGGAGCTGTTTTTT.

This chain uses TRBV4-1 with TRBJ1-5, with D hard to call. There are 18 residues in the CDR3. Trimming stripped 1 base from V and 0 bases from J, with 16 bases between. The germline V gene has CDR1 MGHRA and CDR2 YSYEKL. The CDR3 DNA sequence: TGCGCCAGCAGCCAAGGGGCAGCGCTGATATATAGCAATCAGCCCCAGCATTTT. Translating it yields CASSQGAALIYSNQPQHF.

This chain joins TRBV6-5 and TRBJ1-6; D remains unclear. Germline CDR1 reads MNHEY; CDR2 reads SVGAGI. Trimming shortened V by 0 bases and J by 11 bases, and 11 bases separated the two germline ends. This CDR3 is 14 amino acids long. The CDR3 spells CASSYSNQDPPLHF. Here the CDR3 DNA reads TGTGCCAGCAGTTACTCGAATCAAGACCCACCCCTCCACTTT.

This clone occurred once. CDR3 loop: CASSYSSSGNAYEQYF. The DNA for the CDR3 is TGTGCCAGCAGTTACTCATCCAGCGGTAATGCCTACGAGCAGTACTTC. The chain joins TRBV6-5 to TRBJ2-7; TRBD2 is a possible D gene (5 bases). Germline V lookup: CDR1 MNHEY, CDR2 SVGAGI. The CDR3 is 16 amino acids. With 0 bases removed from V and 2 bases from J, the gap between germline ends came to 14 bases.

The J gene is TRBJ1-4, the V gene TRBV5-1, with 9 bases that match TRBD1. The CDR3 is made up of 16 amino acids. The V segment lost 3 bases and the J segment 5 bases; nucleotides outside the gene matches: 8. Germline-derived CDR1 and CDR2 are SGHRS and YFSETQ. CDR3 amino acids: CASSWGPGQGNEKLFF. CDR3 nucleotide sequence: TGCGCCAGCAGCTGGGGTCCGGGACAGGGAAATGAAAAACTGTTTTTT.

The chain couples TRBV9 to TRBJ2-1, with a possible D match to TRBD2 (5 bases). This CDR3 comprises 18 residues. V was pared by 0 bases and J by 4 bases, with 20 bases between. The V gene's germline CDR1 is SGDLS and CDR2 YYNGEE. For the CDR3, the DNA is TGTGCCAGCAGCGTAGATTTGGGAAGCCTAGCCGATTACAATGAGCAGTTCTTC. Its translation: CASSVDLGSLADYNEQFF.

This sequence joins TRBV7-8 and TRBJ2-5, with D unresolved. CDR3 size: 13 residues. V lost 5 bases to trimming and J lost 1 base, with 8 bases between them. CDR1 SGHVS and CDR2 FQNEAQ come from the germline V gene. The CDR3 coding sequence is TGTGCCAGCAGCCCGAACTCCCAAGAGACCCAGTACTTC. Its translation is CASSPNSQETQYF.

This chain joins TRBV28 and TRBJ1-2; D unresolved. CDR3 length: 15 residues. V lost 5 bases to trimming and J lost 2 bases, with 15 bases between them. Looked up from germline, CDR1 is MDHEN and CDR2 is SYDVKM. CDR3 protein: CASSLLPLRNYGYTF. The CDR3, as DNA: TGTGCCAGCAGTCTTCTCCCGCTACGAAACTATGGCTACACCTTC.

The chain links TRBV19 to TRBJ2-3; 13 bases map to TRBD2. This CDR3 has 15 residues. Germline trimming cut 3 bases from V and 6 bases from J; bases unmatched to any gene: 3. The V gene's germline CDR1 is LNHDA and CDR2 SQIVND (reference sequence). The CDR3 sequence is CASSIRLAGGDTQYF. CDR3 DNA sequence: TGTGCCAGTAGTATCCGACTAGCGGGAGGTGATACGCAGTATTTT. Looking up the rest from reference TRBV19 and TRBJ2-3 gives the full variable domain: DGGITQSPKYLFRKEGQNVTLSCEQNLNHDAMYWYRQDPGQGLRLIYYSQIVNDFQKGDIAEGYSVSREKKESFPLTVTSAQKNPTAFYLCASSIRLAGGDTQYFGPGTRLTVL.